A selection of T cell receptor beta chains follows, all from one sample in a study of blood T cell repertoires in COVID-19. The data were produced by immunoSEQ multiplex PCR, yet TCRdb's version contains in-frame clones alone and is incomplete. This table has roughly 170,000 clones, about 87% appearing once. The sample consisted of peripheral blood. These receptors originate from a woman between 18 and 29 years old who had recovered from COVID-19. Both conserved end residues are part of each CDR3. The order of the fields is clone size, V gene, J gene, D gene, CDR3 DNA, CDR3 protein. D genes are given only for firm matches. A row's size may be missing; if present it is once, few, many or a size class.

clone_size: -
v_call: TRBV10-3
j_call: TRBJ1-2
d_call: -
cdr3_nt: TGTGCCATCAGTGAGGGGCCAAATGGCTACACCTTC
cdr3_aa: CAISEGPNGYTF

clone_size: -
v_call: TRBV10-3
j_call: TRBJ2-5
d_call: -
cdr3_nt: TGTGCCATCAGTGAGTCTGCAGGGATAAAGACCCAGTACTTC
cdr3_aa: CAISESAGIKTQYF

clone_size: -
v_call: TRBV9
j_call: TRBJ2-2
d_call: -
cdr3_nt: TGTGCCAGCAGCGTATTCTCGACCGGGGAGCTGTTTTTT
cdr3_aa: CASSVFSTGELFF

clone_size: -
v_call: TRBV19
j_call: TRBJ1-5
d_call: -
cdr3_nt: TGTGCCAGTAGTATAGGGATGGGAGGGTGGAGCAATCAGCCCCAGCATTTT
cdr3_aa: CASSIGMGGWSNQPQHF

clone_size: -
v_call: TRBV5-4
j_call: TRBJ2-2
d_call: TRBD2
cdr3_nt: TGTGCCAGCAGCCCGCTAGGCGGGGGCGGGGAGCTGTTTTTT
cdr3_aa: CASSPLGGGGELFF

clone_size: few
v_call: TRBV19
j_call: TRBJ1-5
d_call: TRBD1
cdr3_nt: TGTGCCAGTAGCCTTCTCGGGACAGTTTATAGCAATCAGCCCCAGCATTTT
cdr3_aa: CASSLLGTVYSNQPQHF

clone_size: once
v_call: TRBV7-2
j_call: TRBJ2-5
d_call: TRBD1
cdr3_nt: TGTGCCAGCGGATTCCAGGGGGCGACAGAGACCCAGTACTTC
cdr3_aa: CASGFQGATETQYF

clone_size: -
v_call: TRBV7-2
j_call: TRBJ2-3
d_call: -
cdr3_nt: TGTGCCAGCAGCCTATCCCTAGCAACCAGCACAGATACGCAGTATTTT
cdr3_aa: CASSLSLATSTDTQYF

clone_size: few
v_call: TRBV19
j_call: TRBJ1-5
d_call: TRBD1
cdr3_nt: TGTGCCAGTTGGGACAGGGGGCAAGGTCAGCCCCAGCATTTT
cdr3_aa: CASWDRGQGQPQHF

clone_size: -
v_call: TRBV9
j_call: TRBJ1-1
d_call: -
cdr3_nt: TGTGCCAGCAGCGCCATAAAGCGAGTGGGAGCTTTCTTT
cdr3_aa: CASSAIKRVGAFF

clone_size: -
v_call: TRBV29-1
j_call: TRBJ1-1
d_call: -
cdr3_nt: TGCAGCGTCACAGGGTTGGGCACTGAAGCTTTCTTT
cdr3_aa: CSVTGLGTEAFF

clone_size: -
v_call: TRBV11-2
j_call: TRBJ1-5
d_call: -
cdr3_nt: TGTGCCAGCAGCTTAGGGGCAGGGATAGGTCAGCCCCAGCATTTT
cdr3_aa: CASSLGAGIGQPQHF

clone_size: -
v_call: TRBV7-2
j_call: TRBJ1-3
d_call: -
cdr3_nt: TGTGCCAGCAGCTTAGCGAGGGGGAGCTCTGGAAACACCATATATTTT
cdr3_aa: CASSLARGSSGNTIYF

clone_size: -
v_call: TRBV4-1
j_call: TRBJ2-7
d_call: -
cdr3_nt: TGCGCCAGCAGCCAAGATCGGGGGAGGAACGAGCAGTACTTC
cdr3_aa: CASSQDRGRNEQYF

clone_size: -
v_call: TRBV7-2
j_call: TRBJ2-7
d_call: TRBD2
cdr3_nt: TGTGCCAGCAGCCCCCAGCCAGGACTAGGCTACGAGCAGTACTTC
cdr3_aa: CASSPQPGLGYEQYF

clone_size: -
v_call: TRBV5-1
j_call: TRBJ2-1
d_call: TRBD2
cdr3_nt: TGCGCCAGCAGAATGAAGACTAGCGGTAGCTCCTACAATGAGCAGTTCTTC
cdr3_aa: CASRMKTSGSSYNEQFF

clone_size: -
v_call: TRBV7-9
j_call: TRBJ2-1
d_call: TRBD2
cdr3_nt: TGTGCCAGCAGCCCCCTCCTTTCACGGGAGGGCCTCAATGAGCAGTTCTTC
cdr3_aa: CASSPLLSREGLNEQFF

clone_size: -
v_call: TRBV6-2/TRBV6-3
j_call: TRBJ1-6
d_call: -
cdr3_nt: TGTGCCAGCAGCCAATCCAGGGTCTATAATTCACCCCTCCACTTT
cdr3_aa: CASSQSRVYNSPLHF

clone_size: once
v_call: TRBV2
j_call: TRBJ1-5
d_call: -
cdr3_nt: TGTGCCAGCTGCCTCGGGCAGGGTAGGAATCAGCCCCAGCATTTT
cdr3_aa: CASCLGQGRNQPQHF

clone_size: -
v_call: TRBV15
j_call: TRBJ1-1
d_call: -
cdr3_nt: TGTGCCACCAGCAGTGTAGATAGCTTGAACACTGAAGCTTTCTTT
cdr3_aa: CATSSVDSLNTEAFF

clone_size: few
v_call: TRBV3-1/TRBV3-2
j_call: TRBJ2-2
d_call: TRBD2
cdr3_nt: TGTGCCAGCAGCCACCGGCGGGGGGCGAACACCGGGGAGCTGTTTTTT
cdr3_aa: CASSHRRGANTGELFF

clone_size: -
v_call: TRBV5-4
j_call: TRBJ1-6
d_call: TRBD1
cdr3_nt: TGTGCCAGCAGCTTGTCACGACAGGGGAGTTCACCCCTCCACTTT
cdr3_aa: CASSLSRQGSSPLHF

clone_size: -
v_call: TRBV9
j_call: TRBJ2-5
d_call: -
cdr3_nt: TGTGCCAGCAGCGTAGCCTCCGGCGGGCGGGAGACCCAGTACTTC
cdr3_aa: CASSVASGGRETQYF

clone_size: -
v_call: TRBV6-5
j_call: TRBJ1-1
d_call: -
cdr3_nt: TGTGCCAGCACTAAGACATTGAACACTGAAGCTTTCTTT
cdr3_aa: CASTKTLNTEAFF

clone_size: once
v_call: TRBV6-2/TRBV6-3
j_call: TRBJ2-1
d_call: -
cdr3_nt: TGTGCCAGCAGTCAAGCTGATGAGCAGTTCTTC
cdr3_aa: CASSQADEQFF

clone_size: -
v_call: TRBV7-2
j_call: TRBJ2-1
d_call: TRBD2
cdr3_nt: TGTGCCAGCAGCTTAGCGCTCATAGCGGGGGGCTACAATGAGCAGTTCTTC
cdr3_aa: CASSLALIAGGYNEQFF